The TCR beta chain described here comes from a study of OX40 agonist ivuxolimab in advanced cancers. Study overall: Mean age roughly 65 years, range 23 to 79; roughly 82% male.

Points on this clone: Antigen: not known.

Clones were sequenced by immunoSEQ multiplex PCR, and TCRdb holds only the in-frame ones, with some missing. The sample has some 19,000 clones, approximately 80% seen once. Notes on the study in general: Among T cells, CD8+ cells averaged more expanded clones than CD4+ cells. Among the lowest levels of clonal expansion were found in partial responders at 0.1-3.0 mg/kg.

Germline CDR1 is SGHTA and CDR2 is FQGNSA. The V gene lost 7 bases and the J gene lost 3 bases, with 12 bases spanning the gap. CDR3 size: 13 residues. The V call is TRBV7-2, the J call TRBJ2-5; no definite D call. The material sequenced was CD4+ or CD8+ T cells sorted from blood, taken in a trial of the OX40 agonist ivuxolimab. This sequence originates from an adult with an advanced solid tumor such as melanoma, head and neck, liver or kidney cancer. The CDR3, as DNA: TGTGCCAGCATCCCTCACCCCAAAGAGACCCAGTACTTC. Its protein is CASIPHPKETQYF.